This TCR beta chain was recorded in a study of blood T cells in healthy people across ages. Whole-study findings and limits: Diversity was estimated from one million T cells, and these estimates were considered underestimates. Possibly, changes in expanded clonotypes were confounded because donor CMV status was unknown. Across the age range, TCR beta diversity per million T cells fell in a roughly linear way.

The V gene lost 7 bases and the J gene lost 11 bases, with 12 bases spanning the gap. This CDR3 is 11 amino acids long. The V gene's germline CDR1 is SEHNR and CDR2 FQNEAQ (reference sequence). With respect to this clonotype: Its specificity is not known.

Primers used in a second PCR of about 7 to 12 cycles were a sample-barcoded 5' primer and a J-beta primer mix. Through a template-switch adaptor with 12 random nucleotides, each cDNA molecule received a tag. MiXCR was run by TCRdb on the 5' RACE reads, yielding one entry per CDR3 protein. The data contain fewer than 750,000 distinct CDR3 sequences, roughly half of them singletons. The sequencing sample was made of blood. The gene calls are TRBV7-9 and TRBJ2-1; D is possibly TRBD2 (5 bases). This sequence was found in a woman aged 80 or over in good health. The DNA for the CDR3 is TGTGCCAGCACCCGGGGTAATAAGCAGTTCTTC. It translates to CASTRGNKQFF.